The subject of this entry is one T cell receptor (beta chain). Antigen specificity is unknown. The germline gene is not matched at one end of the junction; a read error may be the cause. General observations from the study: Larger-cohort validation covered only one TCR beta V-J rearrangement. Tumor Treg TCRs overlapped most with tumor naive CD4+ cells.

This CDR3 has 15 residues. In germline, CDR1 is SGHVS, CDR2 FQNEAQ. Constant-region reverse primers amplified full-length variable regions, followed by semi-nested Nested Universal Primer A PCR. TCRdb recomputed calls from the 5' RACE reads with MiXCR, one row per CDR3 protein. The profile shows 35,000 to 50,000 distinct CDR3 sequences, approximately 30% of them singletons. CD4+CD45RO+CD25- cells were isolated as memory CD4+ T cells. Input material: tumor-infiltrating memory CD4+ T cells sorted from the breast tumor. The subset was: memory CD4+ T cells, CD4+CD45RO+CD25-. This clonotype was obtained from a female donor with breast cancer. The rearrangement uses TRBV7-8 and TRBJ1-6; TRBD1 might be the D (6 bases). The CDR3: CAGSPLPTGVSPLHF. For the CDR3, the DNA is TGTGCCGGCAGCCCCCTTCCGACAGGTGTATCACCCCTCCACTTT.